These 7 T cell receptor beta chains were sequenced from one sample in a study of blood T cell repertoires in COVID-19. This table comes from immunoSEQ multiplex PCR, and its TCRdb copy is limited to in-frame clones, with some not included. The sample records 250,000 or so clones, approximately 82% being singletons. The specimen was peripheral blood. These receptors all stem from a woman aged 18-29 years with acute or convalescent COVID-19.

The chain couples TRBV15 to TRBJ2-1; perhaps TRBD2 as D (6 bases). The CDR3 sequence is 14 residues long. The germline V gene encodes CDR1 LNHNV and CDR2 YYDKDF (reference sequence). Trimming pared 0 bases from V and 8 bases from J, leaving 11 bases between. The CDR3 region is CATSRDPSEYEQFF. The CDR3 DNA follows: TGTGCCACCAGCAGAGACCCTAGCGAGTATGAGCAGTTCTTC.

This chain joins TRBV11-2 and TRBJ1-4, with 7 bases matching TRBD1. V gave up 5 bases and J gave up 8 bases; unmatched junction bases: 17. Germline V gene lookup returns CDR1 SGHAT and CDR2 FQNNGV. CDR3 length equals 17 residues. The CDR3, as DNA: TGTGCCAGCAGCGCGAGTCGGGACAGTACTTATGACGAAAAACTGTTTTTT. Its protein is CASSASRDSTYDEKLFF. The whole variable domain, filled in from reference TRBV11-2 and TRBJ1-4, reads EAGVAQSPRYKIIEKRQSVAFWCNPISGHATLYWYQQILGQGPKLLIQFQNNGVVDDSQLPKDRFSAERLKGVDSTLKIQPAKLEDSAVYLCASSASRDSTYDEKLFFGSGTQLSVL.

The V call is TRBV19, the J call TRBJ1-3, with TRBD1 matching over 7 bases. From germline, CDR1 is LNHDA and CDR2 SQIVND (reference sequence). The CDR3 has 15 residues. After removal of 1 base from V and 11 bases from J, the junction contained 11 bases not matched to a gene. The CDR3 bases are TGTGCCAGTAGTATAGCCTGGGACAGCGAATACTCCATATATTTT. Amino acids: CASSIAWDSEYSIYF.

This clone was observed many times. The chain recombines TRBV30 with TRBJ1-1, with 8 bases lining up with TRBD1. V shed 5 bases and J 1 base; nucleotides not matched to a gene: 3. The germline V gene has CDR1 GTSNPN and CDR2 SVGIG (reference sequence). CDR3 length: 13 amino acids. The CDR3 coding sequence is TGTGCCTGGGAGGGACAGGCGAACACTGAAGCTTTCTTT. This encodes CAWEGQANTEAFF.

This clone turned up a few times. The CDR3 loop is CASSLMGLAGSEQYF. DNA of the CDR3: TGTGCCAGCAGCTTAATGGGACTAGCGGGGTCCGAGCAGTACTTC. V is TRBV7-6 and J is TRBJ2-7; 13 positions agree with TRBD2. Germline lookup yields CDR1 SGHVS and CDR2 FNYEAQ. The junction had 4 bases not matched to a gene; V was cut back by 2 bases and J by 6 bases. This CDR3 contains 15 residues.

J is TRBJ2-1 and V is TRBV4-3; D is perhaps TRBD1 (6 bases). Trimming stripped 1 base from V and 3 bases from J, with 10 bases between. Germline lookup yields CDR1 LGHNA and CDR2 YSLEER. The CDR3 has 15 residues. The DNA for the CDR3 is TGCGCCAGCAGCCAAGTCGGACAGATCTACAATGAGCAGTTCTTC. Protein: CASSQVGQIYNEQFF.

V gene TRBV27 combines with J gene TRBJ1-1; 8 bases are a match to TRBD1. Germline values: CDR1 MNHEY, CDR2 SMNVEV (reference sequence). CDR3 size: 15 residues. The J segment lost 7 bases and the V segment lost 3 bases, leaving 10 bases of the junction unmatched. CDR3 sequence reads: CASSFSTGGPFEAFF. The CDR3 nucleotides read TGTGCCAGCAGTTTTTCTACAGGGGGGCCGTTTGAAGCTTTCTTT.